The T cell receptor (beta chain) described here comes from a study of low-dose radiotherapy and immunotherapy resistance in tumors. On the study more broadly: A total of 6.5 Gy was given to Cohort 1 as 0.5 Gy per fraction every 2 weeks. Given every two weeks, intravenous cyclophosphamide 200 mg/m2 preceded radiation and immunotherapy by one day. Every six weeks patients received intravenous ipilimumab 1 mg/kg, and every two weeks they received intravenous nivolumab 240 mg.

The CDR3 extends over 17 amino acids. Trimming left V 5 bases short and J 0 bases short, with 19 bases between. The V gene's germline CDR1 is MNHEY and CDR2 SMNVEV (reference sequence). The sample holds many counts of this clonotype. Documented time point: after trial treatment. Noted treatment: LDRT plus nivolumab, ipilimumab, low-dose cyclophosphamide and aspirin (RACIN trial). Each donor was administered nivolumab, ipilimumab, aspirin, low-dose cyclophosphamide and low-dose radiotherapy. Primers targeting TRAV and TRBV primed first-strand cDNA, covering alpha and beta chains. A roughly 20-cycle PCR with a constant-region primer and V-primer adapter amplified TCRs. TCRdb redid the calling of the reads with MiXCR, one entry per CDR3 protein. The table includes almost 45,000 distinct CDR3 sequences, 25% to 30% detected once.

This sequence originates from a male donor with prostate cancer. The starting material was PBMCs, obtained after low-dose radiotherapy plus immunotherapy. The genes are TRBV27 and TRBJ1-1; D perhaps matches TRBD1 (6 bases). The CDR3 here is CASSRRGQSLMNTEAFF. Here the CDR3 DNA reads TGTGCCAGCAGTCGCCGAGGACAGAGCCTCATGAACACTGAAGCTTTCTTT.